In this sample, the clone carrying this T cell receptor beta chain turned up a few times. Expressed TCRB transcripts got sequenced, as all isolated RNA was reverse transcribed. Generated by immunoSEQ multiplex PCR, the TCRdb table keeps only in-frame clones and is missing some. The sample shows about 900,000 clones, roughly 15% of them seen only once. This sample is part of a study of beta chain features in type 1 diabetes. Study information: In age, gender and cell yields, patients were similar to healthy donors.

This clonotype originated in a woman in her late teens or twenties in good health. The source material was naive CD4+ T cells from blood.

This CDR3 reads CASSFPDTQYF. CDR3 nucleotide sequence: TGTGCCAGCAGTTTTCCAGATACGCAGTATTTT. J is TRBJ2-3 and V is TRBV6-1, with D unclear. The CDR3 sequence is 11 residues long. The V and J ends lost 5 bases and 4 bases respectively, with 4 bases between them. Germline V CDR1 and CDR2: MNHNS, SASEGT.